This T cell receptor (beta chain) was documented in a study of siplizumab effects on memory and regulatory T cells. For this clone: Its specificity is not known.

Study results and limitations: Proliferating Tregs in siplizumab cultures were never verified as suppressive. The alloresponse seemed to draw substantially on naive T cells, which appeared more diverse than memory cells.

The germline gives CDR1 MNHEY, CDR2 SVGAGI. The V end was cut by 5 bases, the J end by 8 bases, with 12 bases between. The CDR3 runs to 13 residues. Profiling relied on immunoSEQ multiplex PCR, and the TCRdb table lists in-frame clones only, not all of them. The sample yields some 120,000 clones, about 93% seen once. V is TRBV6-5 and J is TRBJ1-4; no firm D call. The clonotype comes from a human donor in good health. The sequencing sample was made of non-Treg CD4+ T cells sorted from blood. The CDR3 here is CASSQGSGEKLFF. CDR3 sequence (DNA): TGTGCCAGCAGTCAAGGGAGTGGGGAAAAACTGTTTTTT.